The 14 T cell receptor beta chains below all came from one sample that was sequenced in a study of T cells in localized non-small cell lung cancer. Clones were sequenced by immunoSEQ multiplex PCR, and TCRdb holds only the in-frame ones, with some missing. The sample includes about 53,000 clones, over 80% of them seen just once. The input for sequencing was peripheral blood mononuclear cells, taken before any cancer treatment. The receptors here all came from a man aged 40 to 70 with stage III lung adenocarcinoma.

The chain carries TRBV5-1 and TRBJ1-1; TRBD1 agrees at 8 bases. V shed 4 bases, J shed 1 base, and the junction held 6 bases outside the gene matches. Germline lookup yields CDR1 SGHRS and CDR2 YFSETQ. The CDR3 loop spans 15 amino acids. The CDR3 loop reads CASSPIRGQNTEAFF. CDR3 nucleotides: TGCGCCAGCAGCCCAATCAGGGGGCAGAACACTGAAGCTTTCTTT.

There are a few counts of this clone. This chain connects TRBV5-1 to TRBJ2-7; TRBD1 agrees at 11 bases. Germline CDR1 and CDR2: SGHRS and YFSETQ. This CDR3 has 15 residues. V trimming: 1 base; J trimming: 5 bases; junction bases outside the gene matches: 5. The CDR3 nucleotides read TGCGCCAGCAGCTTGATCCCGGGACAGGGGGACGAGCAGTACTTC. Its protein product is CASSLIPGQGDEQYF.

The chain couples TRBV10-3 to TRBJ2-2; D ambiguous. Trimming cost V 3 bases and J 5 bases, with 7 bases left between them. This CDR3 has 13 amino acids. Germline loops: CDR1 ENHRY, CDR2 SYGVKD. CDR3 DNA: TGTGCCATCAGTGACCCAGAAACCGGGGAGCTGTTTTTT. Encoded protein: CAISDPETGELFF.

V and J are TRBV27 and TRBJ2-1; D is ambiguous. The CDR3 loop spans 14 amino acids. Trimming took 6 bases from V and 2 from J, leaving 11 bases between them. The germline CDR1 and CDR2 sequences are MNHEY and SMNVEV (reference sequence). The CDR3 DNA sequence: TGTGCCAGCAGAATCGGGCCTACCTACAATGAGCAGTTCTTC. Protein sequence: CASRIGPTYNEQFF.

The chain recombines TRBV6-5 with TRBJ1-1; weak D call: TRBD1 (5 bases). V was cut by 3 bases and J by 0 bases, with 11 bases left in between. Germline lookup yields CDR1 MNHEY and CDR2 SVGAGI. This CDR3 has 15 residues. CDR3 loop: CASSYRVGVNTEAFF. The CDR3 DNA reads TGTGCCAGCAGTTATCGGGTGGGGGTGAACACTGAAGCTTTCTTT.

The chain's CDR3 is CASSLGGREKLFF. Written as DNA, the CDR3 is TGTGCCAGCAGTTTAGGAGGGAGAGAAAAACTGTTTTTT. This chain connects TRBV28 to TRBJ1-4; no firm D call. Trimming took off 2 bases at V and 8 bases at J, with 9 bases between the two ends. Germline V gene sequence: CDR1 MDHEN, CDR2 SYDVKM. The CDR3 totals 13 residues.

The gene calls are TRBV19 and TRBJ1-5, with 7 bases aligning to TRBD1. Germline assignment: CDR1 LNHDA and CDR2 SQIVND (reference sequence). V lost 10 bases, J lost 3 bases, and 12 bases stayed unmatched. The CDR3 has 15 amino acids. This CDR3 is CATGGGTDYNQPQHF. The CDR3 bases are TGTGCCACCGGGGGGGGGACAGACTACAATCAGCCCCAGCATTTT.

The genes are TRBV5-1 and TRBJ2-7; D might be TRBD1 (6 bases). V lost 1 base to trimming and J lost 6 bases, with 11 bases between them. Germline lookup yields CDR1 SGHRS and CDR2 YFSETQ. The CDR3 runs to 13 residues. The CDR3, as DNA: TGCGCCAGCAGCTTGAGAACAGGGCGCGAGCAGTACTTC. This codes for CASSLRTGREQYF.

Written as DNA, the CDR3 is TGTGCCAGCAGCTTAGACGGCGGGGGGAACCAAGAGACCCAGTACTTC. Encoded protein: CASSLDGGGNQETQYF. V usage is TRBV7-2 and J usage is TRBJ2-5; 8 nucleotides align to TRBD2. The CDR3 has 16 amino acids. Germline CDR1 and CDR2: SGHTA and FQGNSA. V lost 1 base to trimming and J lost 0 bases; unmatched junction nucleotides: 4.

The chain links TRBV5-1 to TRBJ2-4; tentatively, D is TRBD1 or TRBD2 (5 bases each). The germline V gene encodes CDR1 SGHRS and CDR2 YFSETQ. The V end was cut by 4 bases, the J end by 9 bases, with 17 bases between. This CDR3 region has 14 residues. CDR3 sequence: CASSHGTPSSIQYF. The CDR3 DNA reads TGCGCCAGCAGCCACGGGACCCCCTCTTCCATTCAGTACTTC.

The rearrangement links TRBV6-6 to TRBJ2-1; a weak D match, TRBD2 (6 bases). The CDR3 loop spans 16 amino acids. V dropped 2 bases and J dropped 0 bases, with 11 bases sitting between them. CDR1 is MNHNY and CDR2 is SVGAGI in the germline V gene (reference sequence). In DNA form, the CDR3 reads TGTGCCAGCAGTTACACGGAGGGTAGCTCCTACAATGAGCAGTTCTTC. This codes for CASSYTEGSSYNEQFF.

The chain links TRBV7-9 to TRBJ2-5; D is unresolved. Trimming shortened V by 5 bases and J by 7 bases, and 20 bases separated the two germline ends. The CDR3 consists of 15 residues. CDR1 is SEHNR, CDR2 FQNEAQ, per germline (reference sequence). CDR3 loop: CASSLTETRPRTQYF. In DNA, the CDR3 is TGTGCCAGCAGCCTCACAGAGACGAGACCAAGGACCCAGTACTTC.

This clone has a handful of counts. The CDR3 is CASSFAAGGHYEQYF. The CDR3 nucleotides are TGTGCCAGCAGCTTTGCAGCGGGGGGTCACTACGAGCAGTACTTC. V gene TRBV7-2 combines with J gene TRBJ2-7; the match to TRBD2 covers 9 bases. The CDR3 extends over 15 amino acids. V dropped 3 bases and J dropped 3; count of bases not matched to a gene: 6. CDR1 and CDR2 from the germline V gene are SGHTA and FQGNSA.

This clone was counted only a few times. This sequence joins TRBV5-4 and TRBJ2-1; the D gene is possibly TRBD1 (6 bases). CDR1 and CDR2 from the germline V gene are SGHNT and YYREEE (reference sequence). This CDR3 spans 13 amino acids. Trimming removed 3 bases at V and 10 bases at J, with 14 bases between. CDR3 protein: CASSSRGAREQFF. The CDR3 coding sequence is TGTGCCAGCAGCTCCAGGGGAGCAAGGGAGCAGTTCTTC.